This record covers a single T cell receptor (beta chain). This sample stems from a study of CD8+CD57+ T cells in acquired aplastic anemia. TCR beta VDJ and CDR3 were profiled, and genomic DNA was the template. TCRdb re-analysed the reads in MiXCR, keeping a single row per CDR3 protein. The data hold 250,000 to 300,000 distinct CDR3 sequences, with around 60% observed a single time. The CDR3 extends over 15 amino acids. Trimming shortened V by 3 bases and J by 1 base, and 12 bases separated the two germline ends. The germline gives CDR1 SEHNR, CDR2 FQNEAQ (reference sequence). This sequence joins TRBV7-9 and TRBJ2-5; the D gene is possibly TRBD1 (5 bases). Material for sequencing was sorted CD4+, CD8+, or CD8+CD57+ T cells (not recorded which) from PBMCs. The clonotype originates from a human donor with severe aplastic anemia or a healthy control (not recorded which). The CDR3 DNA is TGTGCCAGCAGCTTTCGTTGGGGCTCCCAAGAGACCCAGTACTTC. Protein product: CASSFRWGSQETQYF.